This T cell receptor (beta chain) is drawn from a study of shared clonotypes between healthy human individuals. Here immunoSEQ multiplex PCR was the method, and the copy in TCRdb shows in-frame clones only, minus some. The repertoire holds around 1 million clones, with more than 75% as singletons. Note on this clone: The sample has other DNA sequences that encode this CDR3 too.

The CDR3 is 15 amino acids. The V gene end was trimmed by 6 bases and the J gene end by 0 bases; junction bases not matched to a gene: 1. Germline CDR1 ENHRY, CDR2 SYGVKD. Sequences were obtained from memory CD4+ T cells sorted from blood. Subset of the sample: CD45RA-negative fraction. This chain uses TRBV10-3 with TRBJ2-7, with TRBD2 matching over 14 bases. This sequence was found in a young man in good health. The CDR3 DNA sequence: TGTGCCATCAGGGGACTAGCGGGAGACTCCTACGAGCAGTACTTC. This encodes CAIRGLAGDSYEQYF.